A selection of T cell receptor beta chains follows, all from one sample in a study of regulatory T cells in long-lasting Graves disease. Each CDR3 protein is one row after TCRdb ran MiXCR on the multiplex PCR reads. The sample has around 250,000 distinct CDR3 sequences; around 19% are singletons. These data also formed part of another study, on T cells in Graves' hyperthyroidism and ophthalmopathy.

Sequences were derived from peripheral blood mononuclear cells (PBMCs), sampled at new diagnosis, from a patient treated with antithyroid drugs. Source of these receptors: a woman aged 25-40 years with Graves disease. Both conserved end residues are part of each CDR3. Clone size is given for some rows only: seen once, a few or many times, or a class if the clone is expanded.

V gene	J gene	clone size	CDR3 protein
TRBV7-9	TRBJ1-1	many	CASSFRQNTEAFF
TRBV24-1	TRBJ1-1	.	CATVVVSDRGNAEAFF
TRBV20-1	TRBJ2-7	many	CSAAGTGGEQYF
TRBV5-4	TRBJ2-2	few	CASRLKTGNTGELFF
TRBV3-1	TRBJ2-1	many	CASSQEGGGHNEQFF
TRBV5-1	TRBJ2-3	many	CASSSRGGPGDTQYF
TRBV12-3/TRBV12-4	TRBJ1-1	many	CASSLRGVAFF
TRBV11-2	TRBJ2-7	many	CASSISGGVGEQYF
TRBV7-9	TRBJ1-5	few	CASSLASQYSNQPQHF
TRBV5-4	TRBJ1-1	many	CASSGGWDTEAFF
TRBV20-1	TRBJ2-7	.	CSADKTLAGVGFPYEQYF
TRBV14	TRBJ2-1	.	CASSLGRLRLEQFF
TRBV2	TRBJ2-1	many	CASRHTSGGVNNEQFF
TRBV25-1	TRBJ1-2	many	CASSGTGGYYGYTF
TRBV28	TRBJ2-7	many	CASTQGRGASHEQYF
TRBV5-5	TRBJ1-1	.	CASSWGDTANTEAFF
TRBV18	TRBJ2-5	many	CASSEGQVWGQETQYF
TRBV3-1	TRBJ2-3	many	CASSLGSEGGQYF
TRBV12-3/TRBV12-4	TRBJ2-1	.	CASSPPGTGSYNEQFF
TRBV6-1	TRBJ1-1	many	CASSPDPTGVEAFF
TRBV5-1	TRBJ1-4	many	CASSFNRGPEKLFF
TRBV12-3/TRBV12-4	TRBJ1-2	many	CASTSTGIGGYTF
TRBV11-3	TRBJ2-3	many	CASSLRTGLSTDTQYF
TRBV19	TRBJ1-5	many	CASSMVGSAGMGQPQHF
TRBV2	TRBJ2-7	many	CASRRGGTETYEQYF